This TCR beta chain was found in a study of CD8 T cells in Susac syndrome. Random hexamers were used to reverse transcribe an amount of roughly 0.45 to 1 ug RNA. Amplification of the TCR beta CDR3 was carried out by immunoSEQ multiplex PCR, which spanned a total of 54 Vbeta and 13 Jbeta segments. Each CDR3 protein gets one entry after TCRdb re-called the immunoSEQ multiplex PCR reads with MiXCR. This table holds 65,000 to 80,000 distinct CDR3 sequences, about 91% found once. Purification of the CD8+ and CD4+ T cells relied on negative isolation, and TEMRA cells underwent FACS enrichment. Comment on this clonotype: No antigen is known for it.

V gave up 2 bases and J gave up 0 bases, with 15 bases separating them. The CDR3 length is 16 residues. Germline V gene sequence: CDR1 SGHRS, CDR2 YFSETQ. General study results and limits: The study's TCR sequencing and HLA analysis drew on a certain number of individuals. That number was acknowledged as relatively small.

This chain connects TRBV5-1 to TRBJ2-7, with TRBD2 as a possible D gene (5 bases). The specimen sequenced was CD8+ T cells from PBMCs. The sequence came from a human donor with multiple sclerosis. CDR3 loop: CASSLGLRVPSYEQYF. In nucleotides, the CDR3 is TGCGCCAGCAGCTTAGGTTTGCGGGTCCCCTCCTACGAGCAGTACTTC.